This TCR beta chain was found in a study of T cell responses to AZD1222 COVID-19 vaccine (dated by TCRdb to the early 2020s). As for the study more broadly: A total of roughly 240 trial participants underwent TCR sequencing, of whom around 200 received two doses of AZD1222 and 26 received two doses of the MenACWY control vaccine. Enrollment into the trials was organized by age into subgroups of 18-55, 56-69 and 70-plus years, and those subgroups contained roughly 140, 27 and 60 TCR-sequenced participants, respectively.

From cysteine to phenylalanine, the CDR3 is 15 amino acids long. CDR3 DNA is the only sequence kept; it has 45 bases, read in frame from the first base. The junction carries 10 bases between V and J, which are trimmed by 0 bases and 2 bases respectively. CDR1 and CDR2 are drawn from the germline V gene: MNHNS, SASEGT. Interpreted using the paper, the time point label stands for: baseline before first vaccination. This specimen's treatment or condition label, per the study, means: meningococcal conjugate vaccine given as trial control. Vaccinee samples were obtained from the UK trials COV001 and COV002, which included a single-blind randomized controlled phase 2/3 trial of AZD1222 (ChAdOx1 nCoV-19) in healthy adults. For TCRbeta chain sequencing, PBMC samples were collected from trial participants at day 0 and at day 28 after the second dose. The CDR3 regions of human TCRbeta chains were analyzed by immunosequencing. For the original study's pipeline: TCRs in the repertoires were compared against a reference library of SARS-CoV-2-specific TCRs that had been generated with the MIRA antigen-specificity platform. Breadth was defined as the fraction of unique TCRs that were SARS-CoV-2-associated. Depth was defined as the fraction of total T cells that were SARS-CoV-2-associated. Each spike-specific TCR was assigned to its reactive spike region and to a CD4 or CD8 class using the MIRA data. Log10-transformed breadth and depth values were compared by one-way ANOVA with Sidak's multiple comparisons tests. Sourced from immuneACCESS, this table was stored by TCRdb with only in-frame sequences that have V and J called. A share of the clones is absent; for the studies checked, an unresolved V gene accounts for under half, and the remainder has no known explanation. V and J calls and clone size follow that table, whereas D and trimming were derived from the DNA. In this sample the table shows more than 140,000 clones, approximately 89% of which occur a single time. The ten largest clones take up approximately 3.1% of the sample.

Regarding this clone: The specificity of this receptor is unknown. No clone much larger than this one lies a single base away; base qualities are absent.

General study outcomes and caveats: Only six AZD1222 recipients were SARS-CoV-2 seropositive at baseline, limiting conclusions about previously exposed vaccinees. Participants were mostly white British, with more females than males. The authors suggested clonal diversity may have been underestimated. The 56-69-year group was small, and its depth increase did not reach significance, likely because of low power. Nearly half of unique spike-specific TCRs reportedly recognized epitopes outside regions mutated in the B.1.351 and B.1.1.7 variants. Because no samples from the day 14 peak response were available, repertoires could be characterized only after the peak T cell response. A significant rise in spike-specific TCR breadth and depth was observed after two AZD1222 doses relative to day 0 and relative to MenACWY recipients. The whole spike protein was spanned by vaccine-associated CD4 TCRs, and dominant responses were seen in regions 160-218 and 743-854.

This sequence originates from an adult in good health. The source was peripheral blood, collected on day 0 of MenACWY control vaccination. The rearranged chain carries TRBV6-1 and TRBJ1-1, and TRBD1 may be the D gene, going by 6 matching bases. The CDR3 amino acid sequence is: CASSEAPGVNTEAFF. The nucleotides are TGTGCCAGCAGTGAAGCTCCAGGGGTTAACACTGAAGCTTTCTTT.